This TCR beta chain was sequenced for a study of T cell repertoires in cytomegalovirus infection. About the study: Both a matching HLA type and CMV infection were indicated by public TCR beta signatures.

Study results and limitations: The cumulative frequency of public TCR beta families distinguished individuals who carried CMV together with the relevant HLA. HLA-C-restricted TCR beta clonotypes specific for CMV led the ex vivo response.

TCRdb used MiXCR to reprocess the reads, holding one entry per CDR3 protein. The sample holds 350,000 to 450,000 distinct CDR3 sequences, roughly 20% seen once. The sample holds many counts of this clonotype. Antigen: not known. The TCR originated in a human donor in good health (CMV status not recorded). Some clones in this sample may be carry-over from other donors' samples. Sequences were obtained from PBMCs.

As DNA, the CDR3 is TGTGCCAGCAGACTACGAAGCGGGGGAAACACCGGGGAGCTGTTTTTT. This gives the protein CASRLRSGGNTGELFF. This chain joins TRBV7-2 and TRBJ2-2; TRBD2 matches at 8 bases. Germline V gene data show CDR1 as SGHTA and CDR2 as FQGNSA. The CDR3 is 16 amino acids. Trimming cost V 6 bases and J 2 bases; bases outside gene matches: 8.